The text below deals with one T cell receptor beta chain. Its antigen target is currently unknown. Base qualities are not recorded, but no much larger clone differs from it by a single base. TCRbeta CDR3 regions were amplified from genomic DNA by means of the immunoSEQ Assay, a bias-controlled multiplex PCR. For the original study's pipeline: Nucleated cell counts per sample were estimated from amplification of reference gene primers within the assay. To quantify the absolute abundance of each unique TCRbeta CDR3 rearrangement, sequence reads were collapsed and filtered. Productive Simpson clonality was computed per sample as the square root of Simpson's diversity index over productive rearrangements. TCRdb limited this immuneACCESS table to in-frame rearrangements with V and J called. A share of clones is missing; checked studies link under half to unresolved V genes, and the rest is unexplained. The DNA was the basis for D and trimming; V, J and clone size are from that table. This sample holds 200,000 to 250,000 clones; approximately 85% were observed only once. Of the sample, over 2.5% falls within the top ten clones.

Via the germline V gene, CDR1 is SGHRS and CDR2 YFSETQ. Inclusive of the bounding cysteine and phenylalanine, the CDR3 is 14 residues long. The only DNA kept is the CDR3, 42 bases in frame from the first base. The trim is 4 bases for V and 6 bases for J, with a gap of 14 bases between the germline ends. The data are from a study of blood T cell repertoires in COVID-19 (dated by TCRdb to about 2020). As for the study more broadly: Samples from collaborators originated in the United States, Italy and Spain and spanned both the acute and convalescent phases of COVID-19. The material from the prospective study consisted of cDNA or gDNA derived from T cells, B-cell-depleted T cells, or PBMCs. The dataset comprised deeply sampled blood TCRbeta repertoires from subjects exposed to, actively infected with, or recovered from COVID-19. The repertoires were released in a freely available public database meant as a resource for research on the immune response to SARS-CoV-2. The samples were drawn from two sources: the first 160 participants of the ongoing ImmuneRACE study, and 1,200 or so subjects contributed by 6 global collaborators. Sample metadata almost always included a de-identified subject ID, COVID-19 status, age in years and sex. HLA class I and class II types, where available, came from metadata supplied by the sample provider rather than from assay-based typing.

Overall results and qualifications from the work: Clinical and demographic metadata were provided uncurated, with the amount varying by source and participant.

A second Seattle source provided samples from volunteer blood donors who had recovered from COVID-19. Whole blood was collected in K2EDTA tubes by collaborating institutions according to the institutions' own protocols. For TCRbeta analysis, collaborators shipped samples as frozen whole blood, isolated PBMCs, or DNA extracted from either of those sample types. The source material was peripheral blood. The chain uses TRBV5-1 and TRBJ2-1, with the D gene call left open. The receptor was isolated from a man aged 50-60 years who had recovered from COVID-19. Read as DNA, the sequence is TGCGCCAGCAGCCCGGAGCCGGCGCGCAATGAGCAGTTCTTC. Translated, it reads CASSPEPARNEQFF. Reference TRBV5-1 and TRBJ2-1 genes cover what lies past the CDR3, so the full variable domain is KAGVTQTPRYLIKTRGQQVTLSCSPISGHRSVSWYQQTPGQGLQFLFEYFSETQRNKGNFPGRFSGRQFSNSRSEMNVSTLELGDSALYLCASSPEPARNEQFFGPGTRLTVL.